These 11 T cell receptor beta chains were sequenced from one sample in a study of response to subunit inactivated influenza vaccine. TCRdb recomputed calls from the RT-PCR reads with MiXCR, one row per CDR3 protein. The data contain hundreds of thousands of distinct CDR3 sequences, 13% to 15% of them singletons. This specimen consisted of PBMCs from blood, obtained roughly 2 weeks before vaccination. These receptors were taken from a man aged 45-60 years who received an inactivated influenza vaccine.

The chain recombines TRBV18 with TRBJ1-5; 10 bases are a match to TRBD1. Per germline, CDR1 KGHSH and CDR2 LQKENI. V lost 5 bases, J lost 4 bases, and 5 bases stayed unmatched. The CDR3 is made up of 15 amino acids. The DNA of the CDR3 is TGTGCCAGCTCATCAGGACAGGGGGTTAATCAGCCCCAGCATTTT. The encoded protein is CASSSGQGVNQPQHF.

DNA for the CDR3: TGTGCCAGCAGCCTCGGACAGACTGGGGCCAACGTCCTGACTTTC. Translating it yields CASSLGQTGANVLTF. The V and J genes are TRBV7-2 and TRBJ2-6; tentatively, D is TRBD1 (6 bases). Trimming pared 5 bases from V and 2 bases from J, leaving 10 bases between. Germline V gene lookup returns CDR1 SGHTA and CDR2 FQGNSA. The CDR3 is made up of 15 amino acids. Using reference TRBV7-2 and TRBJ2-6 for the parts outside the CDR3, the full variable domain is GAGVSQSPSNKVTEKGKDVELRCDPISGHTALYWYRQSLGQGLEFLIYFQGNSAPDKSGLPSDRFSAERTGGSVSTLTIQRTQQEDSAVYLCASSLGQTGANVLTFGAGSRLTVL.

The chain recombines TRBV7-2 with TRBJ2-7; D is unclear. CDR3 length: 15 residues. V dropped 1 base and J dropped 3 bases, with 13 bases sitting between them. Germline values: CDR1 SGHTA, CDR2 FQGNSA. The CDR3: CASSLVRSGGYEQYF. The CDR3, as DNA: TGTGCCAGCAGCTTAGTAAGGTCAGGCGGCTACGAGCAGTACTTC.

V gene TRBV2 combines with J gene TRBJ1-1; TRBD1 is a possible D gene (5 bases). The germline CDR1 and CDR2 sequences are SNHLY and FYNNEI. The CDR3 is 14 amino acids. The V end lost 4 bases, the J end lost 4 bases, and 13 bases lay between the germline ends. The CDR3 DNA sequence: TGTGCCAGCAGTGGGGCAGGGAGGCTCACTGAAGCTTTCTTT. Residues: CASSGAGRLTEAFF. The whole variable domain, remainder taken from reference TRBV2 and TRBJ1-1, is EPEVTQTPSHQVTQMGQEVILRCVPISNHLYFYWYRQILGQKVEFLVSFYNNEISEKSEIFDDQFSVERPDGSNFTLKIRSTKLEDSAMYFCASSGAGRLTEAFFGQGTRLTVV.

This clonotype was observed a few times. CDR3 residues: CASSLSQGLNNEQFF. The CDR3 DNA follows: TGTGCCAGCAGCTTATCTCAGGGGTTGAACAATGAGCAGTTCTTC. The chain recombines TRBV7-2 with TRBJ2-1, with D tentatively TRBD1 (6 bases). The V gene's germline CDR1 is SGHTA and CDR2 FQGNSA. The CDR3 covers 15 residues. Trimming pared 2 bases from V and 5 bases from J, leaving 13 bases between.

The chain carries TRBV28 and TRBJ1-2; tentatively, D is TRBD1 (5 bases). The CDR3 is 13 amino acids. Germline V CDR1 and CDR2: MDHEN, SYDVKM. The V end was cut by 8 bases, the J end by 4 bases, with 14 bases between. CDR3 in amino acids: CASPPTGFYGYTF. CDR3 nucleotide sequence: TGTGCCAGCCCCCCCACAGGCTTCTATGGCTACACCTTC.

As concerns this clonotype: Compared with germline, one end of the junction differs, possibly owing to a read error. The rearrangement links TRBV10-3 to TRBJ1-4, with TRBD1 matching over 8 bases. Germline lookup yields CDR1 ENHRY and CDR2 SYGVKD. The CDR3 spans 12 residues. The CDR3 here is CATKDRDEKLFF. The CDR3, as DNA: TGTGCCACAAAGGACAGGGATGAAAAACTTTTTTTT.

This clonotype occurred a few times. The chain uses TRBV6-4 and TRBJ1-2; 10 bases map to TRBD1. Per the germline V gene, CDR1 is MRHNA and CDR2 is SNTAGT. After removal of 0 bases from V and 5 bases from J, the junction contained 3 bases not matched to a gene. The CDR3 runs 15 residues. DNA for the CDR3: TGTGCCAGCAGTGACTCCGGGACAGGGGTTTATGGCTACACCTTC. Protein sequence: CASSDSGTGVYGYTF.

This clonotype was found a few times. The chain combines TRBV12-3 or TRBV12-4 with TRBJ2-1, with 14 positions matching TRBD2. V was clipped by 5 bases and J by 8 bases; unmatched bases: 5. CDR3 length equals 15 residues. DNA for the CDR3: TGTGCCAGCAGTCAAGGGACTAGCGGGAGATATGAGCAGTTCTTC. The encoded protein is CASSQGTSGRYEQFF.

The chain uses TRBV6-5 and TRBJ2-5; TRBD1 might be the D (5 bases). The V gene's germline CDR1 is MNHEY and CDR2 SVGAGI. The V gene lost 2 bases and the J gene lost 5 bases, with 21 bases spanning the gap. The CDR3 extends over 17 amino acids. CDR3 in amino acids: CASSYPRLDRPIETQYF. The CDR3, as DNA: TGTGCCAGCAGTTACCCTCGCTTAGACAGACCGATCGAGACCCAGTACTTC.

The sample holds a few counts of this clonotype. The chain has TRBV4-3 and TRBJ1-4; D is unresolved. The CDR3 runs to 14 residues. Per the germline V gene, CDR1 is LGHNA and CDR2 is YSLEER. Trimming shortened V by 1 base and J by 8 bases, and 11 bases separated the two germline ends. CDR3: CASSQVIGREKLFF. The CDR3 DNA sequence: TGCGCCAGCAGCCAAGTGATCGGGAGGGAAAAACTGTTTTTT.